This T cell receptor (beta chain) was documented in a study of shared clonotypes between healthy human individuals. Study-level background: The study used three CD4 naive, three CD4 memory, two CD8 naive and one CD8 memory plate per donor. Regarding the study as a whole: It was the non-shared clonotypes that had lower generation probabilities than clonotypes shared by all four donors.

The data were produced by immunoSEQ multiplex PCR, yet TCRdb's version contains in-frame clones alone and is incomplete. The data contain approximately 2,300,000 clones, about nine tenths of them singletons. CD4+ cells underwent separation, giving CD45RA+ naive and CD45RA-negative memory subsets. As concerns this clone: Its antigen is unidentified.

This CDR3 comprises 13 residues. V gave up 3 bases and J gave up 5 bases, with 13 bases separating them. Germline V gene sequence: CDR1 GTSNPN, CDR2 SVGIG (reference sequence). Sequenced: naive CD4+ T cells from PBMCs. Subset described: CD45RA+ positively selected. The sequence derives from a man younger than 35 in good health. Some clones in this sample may be carry-over from other donors' samples. The chain is built from TRBV30 and TRBJ2-5, with D perhaps TRBD2 (6 bases). The CDR3 sequence: CAWRKGGGETQYF. The CDR3 DNA sequence: TGTGCCTGGAGGAAGGGAGGAGGCGAGACCCAGTACTTC.